These T cell receptor beta chains were read from a single sample in a study of PD-L1 blockade in urothelial cancer. The method was immunoSEQ multiplex PCR; TCRdb's version includes in-frame clones alone and lacks a portion of them. The table includes some 84,000 clones, 82% detected once. The sample consisted of PBMCs, taken around atezolizumab (anti-PD-L1) treatment. The source is a man aged 65 to 79 with urothelial cancer. Each CDR3 is given with its conserved first and last residue. D genes are given only for firm matches. Not all rows give a size; the values are once, few, many and, for expanded clones, a class.

D,J,V,size,DNA,CDR3
TRBD2,TRBJ2-1,TRBV7-2,-,TGTGCCAGCAGCTTGGGGGGGGTGAGAGGCTACAATGAGCAGTTCTTC,CASSLGGVRGYNEQFF
-,TRBJ1-6,TRBV6-5,-,TGTGCCAGCAGTCGCGGGGGGCGAATTGATTCACCCCTCCACTTT,CASSRGGRIDSPLHF
-,TRBJ2-3,TRBV27,-,TGTGCCAGCAGCCAGGCGGCGGGGACAGATACGCAGTATTTT,CASSQAAGTDTQYF
TRBD1,TRBJ1-6,TRBV9,-,TGTGCCAGCAGCCTAACAGGGGGCGGAACAGTTCGGAATTCACCCCTCCACTTT,CASSLTGGGTVRNSPLHF
-,TRBJ2-7,TRBV7-2,-,TGTGCCAGCAGCCAAAGAAGAGGGGAGCAGTACTTC,CASSQRRGEQYF
TRBD1,TRBJ2-3,TRBV10-3,-,TGTGCCATCAGTGACCGCAGACAGGGTAGTACAGATACGCAGTATTTT,CAISDRRQGSTDTQYF
-,TRBJ1-2,TRBV6-5,-,TGTGCCAGCAGTTACAATCGAGGGCAGAGATATGGCTACACCTTC,CASSYNRGQRYGYTF
-,TRBJ1-2,TRBV30,-,TGTGCCTGGAGTTACGATGAGAATGGCTACACCTTC,CAWSYDENGYTF
-,TRBJ2-1,TRBV2,once,TGTGCCAGCAGGGCGGCGCGGGGAACCTACAATGAGCAGTTCTTC,CASRAARGTYNEQFF
TRBD1,TRBJ1-1,TRBV6-8,few,TGTGCCAGCAGACAGGGGGCGAGTATGGCTTTCTTT,CASRQGASMAFF
TRBD1,TRBJ1-1,TRBV10-2,-,TGCGCCAGCAGTGGGTTGGAGGTTGGACAGGGGGCTACTGAAGCTTTCTTT,CASSGLEVGQGATEAFF
-,TRBJ2-5,TRBV7-6,once,TGTGCCAGCAGCTTAGGCCCAACGGGAGAGACCCAGTACTTC,CASSLGPTGETQYF
TRBD1,TRBJ1-5,TRBV6-6,-,TGTGCCAGCAGACCCGGACAGGGTTGGGATCAGCCCCAGCATTTT,CASRPGQGWDQPQHF
-,TRBJ1-1,TRBV6-1,-,TGTGCCAGCAATCCGCGGGAGAGAGGGAACACTGAAGCTTTCTTT,CASNPRERGNTEAFF
TRBD1,TRBJ1-1,TRBV10-3,-,TGTGCCATCAGTGAGTCGAATCGACAGGGGAATTTCGACACTGAAGCTTTCTTT,CAISESNRQGNFDTEAFF
TRBD2,TRBJ2-5,TRBV5-1,-,TGCGCCAGCAGCTTGGGTAGCGGGTCGAGGGAGACCCAGTACTTC,CASSLGSGSRETQYF
TRBD1,TRBJ2-1,TRBV7-2,-,TGTGCCAGCAGCCTTCTTCTACAGGGGAATGAGCAGTTCTTC,CASSLLLQGNEQFF
TRBD2,TRBJ2-5,TRBV7-2,-,TGTGCCAGCAGCTCCCGGACTAGCGGGGGAGGAGAGACCCAGTACTTC,CASSSRTSGGGETQYF
-,TRBJ1-1,TRBV19,-,TGTGCCAGTAGTCCTCGGGGGATGACGATGAACACTGAAGCTTTCTTT,CASSPRGMTMNTEAFF
-,TRBJ1-2,TRBV5-1,-,TGCACCAGCAGCTTGGAATCGTCCAGGGAAGGTCGCTACACCTTC,CTSSLESSREGRYTF
-,TRBJ2-3,TRBV11-2,-,TGTGCCAGCAGCTTAGGTCCTGGGGGCGGAACAGATACGCAGTATTTT,CASSLGPGGGTDTQYF
-,TRBJ1-2,TRBV6-5,-,TGTGCCAGCAGTTACGGGGGGTCGGGTAAAGGCTACACCTTC,CASSYGGSGKGYTF
-,TRBJ1-1,TRBV2,-,TGTGCCAGCAGTGCGATGGGGCAGGTAAACACTGAAGCTTTCTTT,CASSAMGQVNTEAFF
-,TRBJ2-2,TRBV19,few,TGTGCCAGTTCTAAAATCACCGGGGAGCTGTTTTTT,CASSKITGELFF
TRBD1,TRBJ2-2,TRBV18,-,TGTGCCAGCTCAAATGACAGGGACAACACCGGGGAGCTGTTTTTT,CASSNDRDNTGELFF
TRBD1,TRBJ2-7,TRBV7-8,-,TGTGCCAGCAAAAAAGATGGACAGGGGGGTATTGCCTACGAGCAGTACTTC,CASKKDGQGGIAYEQYF
TRBD2,TRBJ2-1,TRBV18,-,TGTGCCAGCTCTTATGACAGGAGCGTGGCGGGAGGGCGTTTTGAGCAGTTCTTC,CASSYDRSVAGGRFEQFF
-,TRBJ1-2,TRBV7-2,-,TGTGCCAGCAGCGCGTCTAACTATGGCTACACCTTC,CASSASNYGYTF
-,TRBJ1-3,TRBV28,-,TGTGCCAGCAGTTTGTCGGGAGGGATCGGAAACACCATATATTTT,CASSLSGGIGNTIYF
TRBD2,TRBJ2-1,TRBV2,-,TGTGCCAGCAGTGACCGGGGGGGTCTTTACAATGAGCAGTTCTTC,CASSDRGGLYNEQFF
TRBD2,TRBJ2-3,TRBV4-3,-,TGCGCCAGCAGTCGGGGACTAGCGGGAGTAGGAGATACGCAGTATTTT,CASSRGLAGVGDTQYF
-,TRBJ1-6,TRBV5-5,few,TGTGCCAGCAGCTTGACAGTTTATAATTCACCCCTCCACTTT,CASSLTVYNSPLHF
TRBD2,TRBJ2-3,TRBV7-2,-,TGTGCCAGCAGCCTTGTAGCGGGAGGGTCCGCAGATACGCAGTATTTT,CASSLVAGGSADTQYF
TRBD2,TRBJ2-5,TRBV4-1,-,TGCGCCAGCAGCCAAGATGGTGTAGCGGGAGCCACCTACCAAGAGACCCAGTACTTC,CASSQDGVAGATYQETQYF
TRBD1,TRBJ2-6,TRBV9,-,TGTGCCAGCAGCGTCTCTTCGACAGGGGAGTTCTCTGGGGCCAACGTCCTGACTTTC,CASSVSSTGEFSGANVLTF
TRBD2,TRBJ2-1,TRBV7-9,-,TGTGCCAGCGCAAGGGCAGCGGGACGCAATGAGCAGTTCTTC,CASARAAGRNEQFF
TRBD1,TRBJ2-7,TRBV18,few,TGTGCCAGCTCACCTGACAGGGGACCTTCCTACGAGCAGTACTTC,CASSPDRGPSYEQYF
-,TRBJ2-3,TRBV4-1,-,TGCGCCAGCAGCCAAGATCCCAGGGGCACAGATACGCAGTATTTT,CASSQDPRGTDTQYF
TRBD1,TRBJ2-3,TRBV19,-,TGTGCCAGTAGGGGGACAGCACCGAGCACAGATACGCAGTATTTT,CASRGTAPSTDTQYF
TRBD2,TRBJ2-1,TRBV7-2,-,TGTGCCAGCAGCTCCACTAGCGGGGGGAATGAGCAGTTCTTC,CASSSTSGGNEQFF
TRBD2,TRBJ2-7,TRBV2,-,TGTGCCAGCAGGGAAGATGGGGGGGGCTACGAGCAGTACTTC,CASREDGGGYEQYF
-,TRBJ1-5,TRBV27,-,TGTGCCAGCAGTGCAGGCAGGGCTGGGGATCAGCCCCAGCATTTT,CASSAGRAGDQPQHF
-,TRBJ1-1,TRBV27,-,TGTGCCAGCAGTCTAGGGACACGATACACTGAAGCTTTCTTT,CASSLGTRYTEAFF
TRBD1,TRBJ1-6,TRBV9,-,TGTGCCAGCAGCGCTGGACAGGGAACGTTGTCACCCCTCCACTTT,CASSAGQGTLSPLHF
TRBD1,TRBJ1-1,TRBV5-8,-,TGTGCCAGCACCCCGACAGGGACGAACACTGAAGCTTTCTTT,CASTPTGTNTEAFF
TRBD1,TRBJ1-2,TRBV19,-,TGTGCCAGTACCATCAGAACAGGGGGGGATGGCTACACCTTC,CASTIRTGGDGYTF
-,TRBJ2-7,TRBV5-1,once,TGCGCCAGCAGCTTCATAGGGGGCTCCTACGAGCAGTACTTC,CASSFIGGSYEQYF
-,TRBJ2-7,TRBV14,-,TGTGCCAGCAGCCAAGGGTACATCTACGAGCAGTACTTC,CASSQGYIYEQYF